The 7 T cell receptor beta chains presented below share a single source sample, sequenced in a study of CD8+CD57+ T cells in acquired aplastic anemia. Both TCR beta VDJ combination and CDR3 sequence profiling were carried out. Genomic DNA was the template for this profiling. TCRdb independently ran MiXCR on the reads; one entry per CDR3 protein. There are about 400,000 distinct CDR3 sequences in the sample; 65% to 80% occur only once, and approximately 3.9% lies in the top ten. The sequenced sample consisted of sorted CD4+, CD8+, or CD8+CD57+ T cells (not recorded which) from PBMCs. The source is a human donor in good health, serving as a control.

About this clonotype: Germline and junction disagree at one end, which may indicate a read error. The V gene is TRBV11-2, the J gene TRBJ2-1; no reliable D call. CDR3 length: 13 residues. The germline V gene has CDR1 SGHAT and CDR2 FQNNGV. This CDR3 is CASSQAPAGEQFF. DNA for the CDR3: TGCGCCAGCAGCCAAGCCCCCGCCGGTGAGCAGTTCTTC.

The rearrangement uses TRBV6-2 or TRBV6-3 and TRBJ1-1; D uncertain. Germline-derived CDR1 and CDR2 are MNHEY and SVGEGT. The CDR3 runs to 14 residues. V dropped 2 bases and J dropped 0 bases, with 7 bases sitting between them. CDR3 sequence: CASSYRPLNTEAFF. As DNA, the CDR3 is TGTGCCAGCAGTTACAGGCCCCTGAACACTGAAGCTTTCTTT.

The V gene is TRBV9, the J gene TRBJ2-2; 9 bases are a match to TRBD2. Germline CDR1 is SGDLS and CDR2 is YYNGEE. This CDR3 has 15 amino acids. V lost 2 bases and J lost 15; bases outside the gene matches: 14. DNA of the CDR3: TGTGCCAGCAGCGTGCGGGGGGGGGCAACCGGAGCGGTGTTTTTT. Translated, it gives CASSVRGGATGAVFF.

Worth noting for this clonotype: Germline is not matched at one junction end, which may reflect a read error. This chain joins TRBV4-1 and TRBJ2-5; TRBD2 matches 11 bases. CDR1 is MGHRA, CDR2 YSYEKL, per germline. The CDR3 covers 17 residues. CDR3 in amino acids: CASGQGGLADQQETQYF. In DNA form, the CDR3 reads TGCGCCAGCGGCCAAGGGGGACTAGCGGACCAACAAGAGACCCAGTACTTC.

V gene TRBV6-2 or TRBV6-3 combines with J gene TRBJ1-1; unclear D gene. Germline loops: CDR1 MNHEY, CDR2 SVGEGT. The V end was cut by 5 bases, the J end by 1 base, with 8 bases between. The CDR3 is 13 amino acids. In DNA, the CDR3 is TGTGCCAGCAGTAGGCGGGGGAACACTGAAGCTTTCTTT. Its translation: CASSRRGNTEAFF.

There are many counts of this clonotype. The V and J genes are TRBV20-1 and TRBJ1-1, with D possibly matching TRBD1 (5 bases). Trimming pared 6 bases from V and 7 bases from J, leaving 15 bases between. The CDR3 loop spans 12 amino acids. Germline lookup yields CDR1 DFQATT and CDR2 SNEGSKA (reference sequence). The CDR3 sequence: CSATAIINEAFF. CDR3 sequence (DNA): TGCAGTGCGACAGCAATTATTAATGAAGCTTTCTTT.

This clonotype was detected ten times or more. The rearrangement uses TRBV4-3 and TRBJ2-3; no clear D gene. V shed 0 bases and J shed 0 bases, with 10 bases lying between them. The CDR3 spans 16 residues. Germline CDR1 LGHNA, CDR2 YSLEER. Written as DNA, the CDR3 is TGCGCCAGCAGCCAAGATGGGTCGGCTAGCACAGATACGCAGTATTTT. It codes for CASSQDGSASTDTQYF.